This T cell receptor (beta chain) was recovered during a study of blood T cells in healthy people across ages. On this clonotype: Antigen specificity is unknown.

Findings and caveats of the study: With naive T cell percentage, TCR beta diversity showed a strong correlation. Compared with aged donors, long-lived donors showed fewer expanded clones, suggesting selection. Naive and antigen-experienced cells were not separated, limiting conclusive comparison.

The CDR3 runs to 16 residues. Trimming cost V 5 bases and J 0 bases, with 11 bases left between them. Germline lookup yields CDR1 SEHNR and CDR2 FQNEAQ (reference sequence). Using a J-beta primer mix together with a sample-barcoded 5' primer, a second PCR was run for about 7 to 12 cycles. Tagging of each cDNA molecule was performed by a template-switch adaptor with 12 random nucleotides. TCRdb reprocessed the 5' RACE reads with MiXCR, giving one entry per CDR3 protein. The sample lists some 1.6 million distinct CDR3 sequences; roughly 32% were seen once. This TCR came from a woman in her 30s in good health. Material: blood. This sequence joins TRBV7-9 and TRBJ2-6; the D gene is possibly TRBD2 (6 bases). The CDR3 protein is CASSPGLTSGANVLTF. CDR3 sequence (DNA): TGTGCCAGCAGCCCGGGACTGACCTCTGGGGCCAACGTCCTGACTTTC.